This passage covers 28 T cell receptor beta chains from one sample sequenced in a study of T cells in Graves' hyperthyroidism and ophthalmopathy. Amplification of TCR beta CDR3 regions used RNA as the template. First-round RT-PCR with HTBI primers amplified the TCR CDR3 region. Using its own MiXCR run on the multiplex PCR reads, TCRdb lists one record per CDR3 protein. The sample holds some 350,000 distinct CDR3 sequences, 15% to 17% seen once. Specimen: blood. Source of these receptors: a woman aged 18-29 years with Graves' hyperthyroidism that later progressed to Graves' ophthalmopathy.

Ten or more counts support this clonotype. CDR3 sequence: CASSFSSPSSYNEQFF. CDR3 DNA sequence: TGCGCCAGCAGCTTTTCTTCCCCGAGCTCCTACAATGAGCAGTTCTTC. The chain couples TRBV5-1 to TRBJ2-1; D is undetermined. V was clipped by 2 bases and J by 0 bases, with 12 bases between them. Germline-derived CDR1 and CDR2 are SGHRS and YFSETQ. This CDR3 comprises 16 residues. The full variable domain, its missing parts supplied by reference TRBV5-1 and TRBJ2-1, is KAGVTQTPRYLIKTRGQQVTLSCSPISGHRSVSWYQQTPGQGLQFLFEYFSETQRNKGNFPGRFSGRQFSNSRSEMNVSTLELGDSALYLCASSFSSPSSYNEQFFGPGTRLTVL.

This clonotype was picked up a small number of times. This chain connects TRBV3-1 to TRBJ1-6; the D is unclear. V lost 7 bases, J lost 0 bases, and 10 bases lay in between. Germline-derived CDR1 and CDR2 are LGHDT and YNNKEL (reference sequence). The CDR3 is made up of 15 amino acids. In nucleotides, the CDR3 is TGTGCCAGCAACTACAAAAGCTCCTATAATTCACCCCTCCACTTT. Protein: CASNYKSSYNSPLHF.

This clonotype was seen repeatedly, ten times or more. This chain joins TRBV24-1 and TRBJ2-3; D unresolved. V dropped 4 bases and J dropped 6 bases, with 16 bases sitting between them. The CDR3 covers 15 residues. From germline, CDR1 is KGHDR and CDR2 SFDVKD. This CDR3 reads CATSDPDPVQDTQYF. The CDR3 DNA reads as TGTGCCACCAGTGACCCGGACCCCGTCCAGGATACGCAGTATTTT.

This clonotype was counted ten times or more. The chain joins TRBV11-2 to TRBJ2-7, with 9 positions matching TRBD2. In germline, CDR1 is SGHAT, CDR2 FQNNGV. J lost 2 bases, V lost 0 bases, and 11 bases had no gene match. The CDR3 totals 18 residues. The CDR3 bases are TGTGCCAGCAGCTTAGATGTCGTGAGCGGGAGGTGGACCTACGAGCAGTACTTC. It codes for CASSLDVVSGRWTYEQYF.

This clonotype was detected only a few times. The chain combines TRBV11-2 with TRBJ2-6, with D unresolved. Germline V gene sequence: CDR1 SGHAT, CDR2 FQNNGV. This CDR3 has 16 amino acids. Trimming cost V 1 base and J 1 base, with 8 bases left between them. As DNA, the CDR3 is TGTGCCAGCAGCTTAGGGACGGTGTCTGGGGCCAACGTCCTGACTTTC. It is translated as CASSLGTVSGANVLTF. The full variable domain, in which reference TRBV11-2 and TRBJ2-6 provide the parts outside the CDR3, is EAGVAQSPRYKIIEKRQSVAFWCNPISGHATLYWYQQILGQGPKLLIQFQNNGVVDDSQLPKDRFSAERLKGVDSTLKIQPAKLEDSAVYLCASSLGTVSGANVLTFGAGSRLTVL.

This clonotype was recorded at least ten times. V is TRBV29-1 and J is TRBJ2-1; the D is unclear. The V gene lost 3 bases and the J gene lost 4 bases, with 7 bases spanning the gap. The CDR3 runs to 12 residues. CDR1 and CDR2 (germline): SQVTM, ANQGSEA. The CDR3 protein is CSVDPGYNEQFF. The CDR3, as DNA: TGCAGCGTTGACCCTGGGTACAATGAGCAGTTCTTC.

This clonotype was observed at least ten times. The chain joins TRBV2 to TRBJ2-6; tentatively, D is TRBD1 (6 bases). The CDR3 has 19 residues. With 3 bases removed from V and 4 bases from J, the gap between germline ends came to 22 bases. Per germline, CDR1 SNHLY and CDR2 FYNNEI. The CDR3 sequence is CASSDQRQAGSGGANVLTF. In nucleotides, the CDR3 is TGTGCCAGCAGTGACCAGCGACAGGCCGGGTCTGGGGGGGCCAACGTCCTGACTTTC.

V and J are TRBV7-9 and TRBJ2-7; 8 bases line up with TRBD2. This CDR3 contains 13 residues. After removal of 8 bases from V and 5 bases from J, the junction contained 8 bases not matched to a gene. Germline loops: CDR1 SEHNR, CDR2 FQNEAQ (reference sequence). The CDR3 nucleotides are TGTGCCAGCCTTCGGGGGGGGGGACACGAGCAGTACTTC. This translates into CASLRGGGHEQYF.

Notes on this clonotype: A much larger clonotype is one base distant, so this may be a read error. Written as DNA, the CDR3 is TGTGCCACCTCCGGGGAGATAGCGGACCTCAACACCGGGGAGCTGTTTTTT. Translation: CATSGEIADLNTGELFF. This rearrangement joins TRBV27 to TRBJ2-2, with a weak D call TRBD2 (6 bases). V was trimmed by 10 bases and J by 2 bases, leaving 23 bases between them. CDR3 size: 17 residues. Looked up from germline, CDR1 is MNHEY and CDR2 is SMNVEV (reference sequence).

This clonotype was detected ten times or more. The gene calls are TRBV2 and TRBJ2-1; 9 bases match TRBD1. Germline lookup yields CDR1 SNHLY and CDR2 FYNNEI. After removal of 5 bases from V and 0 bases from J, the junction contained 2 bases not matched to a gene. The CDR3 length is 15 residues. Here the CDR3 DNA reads TGTGCCAGCAGTAGGACAGGGGACTCCTACAATGAGCAGTTCTTC. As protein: CASSRTGDSYNEQFF.

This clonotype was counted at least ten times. CDR3 region: CASSPQEALYEQYF. The CDR3 DNA is TGTGCCAGCAGCCCCCAGGAGGCCCTCTACGAGCAGTACTTC. The rearrangement joins TRBV13 to TRBJ2-7; D is possibly TRBD2 (5 bases). The V and J ends lost 5 bases and 3 bases respectively, with 14 bases between them. CDR1 PRHDT and CDR2 FYEKMQ come from the germline V gene (reference sequence). CDR3 size: 14 residues.

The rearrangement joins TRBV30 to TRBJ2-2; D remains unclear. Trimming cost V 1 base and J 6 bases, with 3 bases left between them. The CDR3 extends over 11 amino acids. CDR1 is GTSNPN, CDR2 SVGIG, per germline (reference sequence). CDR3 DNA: TGTGCCTGGAGTGCGTCCGGGGAGCTGTTTTTT. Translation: CAWSASGELFF.

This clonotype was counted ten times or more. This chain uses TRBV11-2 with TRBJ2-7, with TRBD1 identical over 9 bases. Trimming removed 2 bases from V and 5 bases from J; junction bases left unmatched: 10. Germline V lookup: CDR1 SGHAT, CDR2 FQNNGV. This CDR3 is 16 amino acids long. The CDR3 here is CASSLSPGTGIHEQYF. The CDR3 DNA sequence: TGTGCCAGCAGCTTATCCCCCGGGACAGGGATACACGAGCAGTACTTC.

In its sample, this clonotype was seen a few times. The CDR3 loop reads CASSYGGGVLAREQYF. CDR3 bases: TGTGCCAGCAGTTACGGCGGCGGGGTACTAGCGAGGGAGCAGTACTTC. This chain uses TRBV6-5 with TRBJ2-7; 7 bases fit TRBD2. The germline CDR1 and CDR2 sequences are MNHEY and SVGAGI. V dropped 2 bases and J dropped 7; count of bases not matched to a gene: 14. This CDR3 contains 16 residues.

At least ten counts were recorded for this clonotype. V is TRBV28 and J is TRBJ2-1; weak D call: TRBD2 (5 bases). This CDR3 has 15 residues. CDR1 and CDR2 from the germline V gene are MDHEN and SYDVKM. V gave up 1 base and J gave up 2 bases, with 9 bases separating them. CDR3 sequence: CASSLSSRTYNEQFF. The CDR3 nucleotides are TGTGCCAGCAGTTTATCTAGCAGGACCTACAATGAGCAGTTCTTC.

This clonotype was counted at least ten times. This CDR3 is CASSLASGMETQYF. CDR3 DNA sequence: TGTGCCAGCAGCTTAGCTAGCGGGATGGAGACCCAGTACTTC. The chain is built from TRBV7-9 and TRBJ2-5; 8 bases line up with TRBD2. V trimming: 0 bases; J trimming: 5 bases; junction bases outside the gene matches: 2. Looked up from germline, CDR1 is SEHNR and CDR2 is FQNEAQ (reference sequence). The CDR3 length is 14 residues.

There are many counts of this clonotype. The CDR3 DNA is TGTGCCAGCAGTCCCCTTGAACAGTATAATGAAAAACTGTTTTTT. This translates into CASSPLEQYNEKLFF. This chain uses TRBV2 with TRBJ1-4; D is uncertain. CDR3 length: 15 amino acids. With 5 bases removed from V and 4 bases from J, the gap between germline ends came to 14 bases. Germline V gives CDR1 SNHLY, CDR2 FYNNEI.

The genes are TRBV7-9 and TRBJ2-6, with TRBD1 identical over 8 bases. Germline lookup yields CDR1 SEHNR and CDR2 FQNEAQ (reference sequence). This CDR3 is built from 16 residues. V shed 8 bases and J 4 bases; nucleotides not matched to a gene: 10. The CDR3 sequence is CASEGQGALGANVLTF. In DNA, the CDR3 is TGTGCCAGCGAGGGGCAGGGGGCGCTGGGGGCCAACGTCCTGACTTTC.

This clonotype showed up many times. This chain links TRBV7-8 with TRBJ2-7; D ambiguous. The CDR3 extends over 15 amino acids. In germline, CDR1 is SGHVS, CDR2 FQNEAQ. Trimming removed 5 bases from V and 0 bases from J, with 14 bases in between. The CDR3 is CASSQEEQPSYEQYF. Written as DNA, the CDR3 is TGTGCCAGCAGCCAAGAGGAACAGCCCTCCTACGAGCAGTACTTC.

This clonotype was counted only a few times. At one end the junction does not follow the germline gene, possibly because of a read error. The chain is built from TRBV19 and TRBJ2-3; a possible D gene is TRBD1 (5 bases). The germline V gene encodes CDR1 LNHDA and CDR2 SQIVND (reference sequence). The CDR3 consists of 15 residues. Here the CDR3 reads CASSRWTSNTDTQYF. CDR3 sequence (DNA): TGTGCCAGTAGTAGGTGGACAAGTAACACAGATACGCAATATTTT.

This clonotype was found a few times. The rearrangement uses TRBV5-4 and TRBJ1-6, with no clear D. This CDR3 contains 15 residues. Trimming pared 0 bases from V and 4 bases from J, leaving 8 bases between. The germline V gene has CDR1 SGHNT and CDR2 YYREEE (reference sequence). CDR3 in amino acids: CASSLAADYNSPLHF. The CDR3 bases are TGTGCCAGCAGCTTGGCTGCAGATTATAATTCACCCCTCCACTTT.

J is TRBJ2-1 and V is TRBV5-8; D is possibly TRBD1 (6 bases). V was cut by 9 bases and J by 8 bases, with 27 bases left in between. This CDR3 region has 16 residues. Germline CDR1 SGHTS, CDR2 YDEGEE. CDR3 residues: CATQLGQTGRQDEQFF. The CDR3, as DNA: TGTGCCACCCAGCTTGGGCAAACGGGAAGACAGGATGAGCAGTTCTTC.

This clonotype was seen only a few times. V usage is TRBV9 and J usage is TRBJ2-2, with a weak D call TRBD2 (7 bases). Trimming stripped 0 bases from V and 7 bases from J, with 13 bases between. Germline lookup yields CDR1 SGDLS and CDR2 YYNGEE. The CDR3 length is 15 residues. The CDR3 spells CASSVEWGGLGELFF. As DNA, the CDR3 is TGTGCCAGCAGCGTAGAGTGGGGGGGGCTCGGGGAGCTGTTTTTT.

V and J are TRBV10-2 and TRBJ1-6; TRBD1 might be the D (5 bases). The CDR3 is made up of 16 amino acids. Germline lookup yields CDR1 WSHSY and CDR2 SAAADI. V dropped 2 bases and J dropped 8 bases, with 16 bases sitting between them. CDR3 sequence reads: CASSEDRGRVHSPLHF. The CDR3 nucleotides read TGCGCCAGCAGTGAGGATCGTGGCAGGGTCCATTCACCCCTCCACTTT.

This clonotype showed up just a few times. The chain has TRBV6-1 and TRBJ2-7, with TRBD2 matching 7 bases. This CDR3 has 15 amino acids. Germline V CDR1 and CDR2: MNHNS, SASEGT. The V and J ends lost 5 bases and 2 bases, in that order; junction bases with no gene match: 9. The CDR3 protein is CASSSAGDLTYEQYF. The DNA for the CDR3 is TGTGCCAGCAGTAGTGCGGGAGATCTGACCTACGAGCAGTACTTC.

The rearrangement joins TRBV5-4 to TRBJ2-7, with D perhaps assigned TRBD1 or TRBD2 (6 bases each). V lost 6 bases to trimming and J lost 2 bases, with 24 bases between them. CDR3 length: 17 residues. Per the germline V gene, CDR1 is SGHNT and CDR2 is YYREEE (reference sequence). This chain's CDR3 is CASTPGGGQGLAYEQYF. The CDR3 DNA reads TGTGCCAGCACTCCGGGTGGGGGGCAGGGGCTAGCCTACGAGCAGTACTTC.

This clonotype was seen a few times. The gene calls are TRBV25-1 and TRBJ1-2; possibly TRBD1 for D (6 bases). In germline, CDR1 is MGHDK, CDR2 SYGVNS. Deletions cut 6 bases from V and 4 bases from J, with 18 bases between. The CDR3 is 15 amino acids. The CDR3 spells CASSFGGSPSYGYTF. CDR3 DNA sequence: TGTGCCAGCAGCTTTGGGGGCAGTCCTAGCTATGGCTACACCTTC.

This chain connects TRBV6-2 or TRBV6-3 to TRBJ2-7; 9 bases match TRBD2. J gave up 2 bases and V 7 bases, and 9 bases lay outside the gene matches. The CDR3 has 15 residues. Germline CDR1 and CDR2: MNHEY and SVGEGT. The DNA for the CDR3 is TGTGCCAGCAAGAATAGCGGGAGTGTTCCCTACGAGCAGTACTTC. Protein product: CASKNSGSVPYEQYF.